This T cell receptor beta chain was identified in a study of T cells in narcolepsy. Across the study: Healthy controls were enrolled alongside patients with narcolepsy type 1 or type 2.

Measured with immunoSEQ multiplex PCR; TCRdb has only the in-frame clones, and not every one. The table lists about 30,000 clones, approximately 85% of them singletons. General study results and limits: Blood of same and different patients, but not healthy controls, reportedly held recurring autoreactive clonotypes.

Trimming left V 7 bases short and J 6 bases short, with 21 bases between. Germline lookup yields CDR1 MNHNS and CDR2 SASEGT. The CDR3 sequence is 15 residues long. In the case of this clone: The antigen remains unidentified.

Sequencing input: CD45RA- memory CD4+ T cells from PBMCs. The V call is TRBV6-1, the J call TRBJ1-1, with D maybe TRBD1 (5 bases). The sequence derives from a human donor with narcolepsy. The CDR3 DNA follows: TGTGCCAGCATTCGGGCGGCAGGGTTTTTTCCTGAAGCTTTCTTT. The encoded protein is CASIRAAGFFPEAFF.